Detailed here is one TCR beta chain. Germline V CDR1 and CDR2: KGHSH, LQKENI. J lost 8 bases, V lost 2 bases, and 5 bases had no gene match. This CDR3 contains 15 residues. The data stem from a study of blood T cell repertoires in COVID-19. Background on the study: The analysed material was cDNA or gDNA that came from T cells, B-cell-depleted T cells, or PBMCs.

Study processing details: The authors estimated nucleated cell counts from reference gene primer amplification. The assay was immunoSEQ multiplex PCR, and TCRdb's table has in-frame clones only and misses some. V and J calls and clone size are as listed in that table; D and trimming were resolved from the DNA. The repertoire includes about 43,000 clones, 75% to 90% of them detected once, and approximately 8.9% sits in the top ten. The chain uses TRBV18 and TRBJ1-6; 8 nucleotides line up with TRBD1. This clonotype was sampled from a woman over 75 with active COVID-19. The source material was peripheral blood. CDR3 sequence: CASSPATGEDSPLHF. The CDR3 coding sequence is TGTGCCAGCTCACCAGCGACAGGGGAAGATTCACCCCTCCACTTT.